These 20 T cell receptor beta chains came from one sample sequenced in a study of blood T cell repertoires in COVID-19. TCRdb's copy holds only in-frame clones and misses some; the assay was immunoSEQ multiplex PCR. The sample lists some 87,000 clones; 80% to 90% were seen once. The material sequenced was peripheral blood. These receptors were taken from a man at least 80 years old with active or convalescent COVID-19.

The CDR3 loop is CASSLARGIYEQYF. The CDR3 DNA reads TGTGCCAGCAGTTTGGCCAGGGGGATCTACGAGCAGTACTTC. The rearrangement links TRBV27 to TRBJ2-7; the match to TRBD1 covers 7 bases. The CDR3 consists of 14 residues. Germline loops: CDR1 MNHEY, CDR2 SMNVEV (reference sequence). V was pared by 3 bases and J by 3 bases, with 5 bases of the junction left unmatched.

This clone was observed a single time. This chain links TRBV5-1 with TRBJ2-5, with D hard to call. The CDR3 contains 14 residues. CDR1 and CDR2 (germline): SGHRS, YFSETQ. V was cut by 2 bases and J by 5 bases, with 13 bases left in between. The CDR3 loop reads CASSLRLTSETQYF. For the CDR3, the DNA is TGCGCCAGCAGCTTAAGACTGACCTCCGAGACCCAGTACTTC.

This clone was counted between two and nine times. The chain employs TRBV30 and TRBJ1-1, with TRBD1 matching over 9 bases. Germline V gives CDR1 GTSNPN, CDR2 SVGIG (reference sequence). The CDR3 length is 14 residues. The V and J ends lost 4 bases and 1 base, in that order; junction bases with no gene match: 4. As DNA, the CDR3 is TGTGCCTGGACAACGGACAGGGGGAACACTGAAGCTTTCTTT. This gives the protein CAWTTDRGNTEAFF.

J is TRBJ1-4 and V is TRBV7-8; 7 bases fit TRBD1. The V segment lost 6 bases and the J segment 4 bases; nucleotides outside the gene matches: 8. Germline V gives CDR1 SGHVS, CDR2 FQNEAQ. The CDR3 loop spans 15 amino acids. The CDR3 sequence: CASRPGTADNEKLFF. CDR3 in DNA: TGTGCCAGCAGGCCCGGGACAGCGGATAATGAAAAACTGTTTTTT. Using reference TRBV7-8 and TRBJ1-4 for the parts outside the CDR3, the full variable domain is GAGVSQSPRYKVAKRGQDVALRCDPISGHVSLFWYQQALGQGPEFLTYFQNEAQLDKSGLPSDRFFAERPEGSVSTLKIQRTQQEDSAVYLCASRPGTADNEKLFFGSGTQLSVL.

J is TRBJ2-1 and V is TRBV30; 7 bases fit TRBD2. The V gene end was trimmed by 4 bases and the J gene end by 7 bases; junction bases not matched to a gene: 4. The germline V gene encodes CDR1 GTSNPN and CDR2 SVGIG (reference sequence). The CDR3 length is 12 residues. The CDR3 sequence: CAWTSGVNEQFF. The CDR3 DNA reads TGTGCCTGGACAAGCGGGGTAAATGAGCAGTTCTTC.

This chain connects TRBV7-2 to TRBJ2-2; 13 nucleotides align to TRBD2. The V and J ends lost 5 bases and 4 bases, in that order; junction bases with no gene match: 4. Germline loops: CDR1 SGHTA, CDR2 FQGNSA. The length of the CDR3 is 16 residues. The CDR3 DNA reads as TGTGCCAGCAGCCAGCGACTAGCGGGAGGCACCGGGGAGCTGTTTTTT. This codes for CASSQRLAGGTGELFF.

The gene calls are TRBV30 and TRBJ1-2; TRBD1 agrees at 7 bases. The CDR3 is made up of 12 amino acids. Per the germline V gene, CDR1 is GTSNPN and CDR2 is SVGIG (reference sequence). Trimming at V came to 6 bases and at J to 7 bases, leaving 8 bases not matched to a gene. The CDR3 sequence is CACTSGGGGYTF. The CDR3 nucleotides read TGTGCCTGTACCTCAGGGGGAGGTGGCTACACCTTC.

The rearrangement uses TRBV7-8 and TRBJ1-4, with D unresolved. Per germline, CDR1 SGHVS and CDR2 FQNEAQ. This CDR3 contains 15 residues. Between the trimmed V and J ends, which lost 2 bases and 0 bases, there was a span of 7 bases. The CDR3 nucleotides are TGTGCCAGCAGCTTAAACACCGCAACTAATGAAAAACTGTTTTTT. Amino acid sequence: CASSLNTATNEKLFF.

In this sample, this clone turned up once. The rearrangement joins TRBV18 to TRBJ1-1, with D maybe TRBD1 (6 bases). The ends were cut back, 0 bases at V and 1 base at J, with 12 bases in the middle. CDR1 and CDR2 (germline): KGHSH, LQKENI. CDR3 length: 16 residues. The CDR3 region is CASSPPGTRRNTEAFF. The CDR3 DNA reads as TGTGCCAGCTCACCACCGGGGACAAGGAGGAACACTGAAGCTTTCTTT.

This clone was detected only once. This chain connects TRBV28 to TRBJ1-3; TRBD1 aligns across 11 bases. The CDR3 spans 17 residues. Germline V gene lookup returns CDR1 MDHEN and CDR2 SYDVKM. The trim removed 8 bases at V and 4 bases at J, leaving 13 bases unmatched. CDR3 amino acids: CASSRDRGGQLGNTIYF. CDR3 DNA: TGTGCCAGCTCGAGGGACAGGGGGGGACAACTAGGAAACACCATATATTTT.

The count of this clone is one. This sequence joins TRBV7-8 and TRBJ2-2; D is possibly TRBD1 (5 bases). Trimming left V 7 bases short and J 5 bases short, with 14 bases between. The CDR3 has 14 amino acids. CDR1 and CDR2 (germline): SGHVS, FQNEAQ. The CDR3 DNA reads as TGTGCCAGCACGTTAACAGGATTGACCGGGGAGCTGTTTTTT. Protein sequence: CASTLTGLTGELFF.

This sequence joins TRBV28 and TRBJ1-1; 8 bases agree with TRBD1. V lost 5 bases and J lost 3; bases outside the gene matches: 5. Germline assignment: CDR1 MDHEN and CDR2 SYDVKM. The CDR3 consists of 14 residues. The CDR3 here is CASSPGGWDTEAFF. The CDR3 DNA reads as TGTGCCAGCAGTCCAGGGGGCTGGGACACTGAAGCTTTCTTT.

This clone has just one count. V is TRBV10-2 and J is TRBJ1-5; no clear D gene. Per germline, CDR1 WSHSY and CDR2 SAAADI. The CDR3 totals 21 residues. Deletions cut 3 bases from V and 2 bases from J, with 29 bases between. CDR3 in amino acids: CASSDNRIRGLGLGGNQPQHF. CDR3 bases: TGCGCCAGCAGTGATAATCGAATTAGAGGGCTCGGCTTGGGTGGCAATCAGCCCCAGCATTTT.

This chain uses TRBV7-2 with TRBJ2-2, with 10 bases matching TRBD2. The CDR3 loop spans 16 amino acids. The germline CDR1 and CDR2 sequences are SGHTA and FQGNSA. V shed 1 base, J shed 1 base, and the junction held 0 bases outside the gene matches. CDR3 DNA sequence: TGTGCCAGCAGCTTAGGACTAGCGGGGAACACCGGGGAGCTGTTTTTT. Amino acid sequence: CASSLGLAGNTGELFF. The full variable domain, with the rest looked up from reference TRBV7-2 and TRBJ2-2, is GAGVSQSPSNKVTEKGKDVELRCDPISGHTALYWYRQSLGQGLEFLIYFQGNSAPDKSGLPSDRFSAERTGGSVSTLTIQRTQQEDSAVYLCASSLGLAGNTGELFFGEGSRLTVL.

This clone was seen a few times. V and J are TRBV4-2 and TRBJ1-2; 9 bases fit TRBD1. Germline CDR1 reads LGHNA; CDR2 reads YNFKEQ. V was clipped by 0 bases and J by 8 bases; unmatched bases: 13. This CDR3 has 17 amino acids. CDR3 region: CASSQERPGQGLGGYTF. Here the CDR3 DNA reads TGTGCCAGCAGCCAAGAGAGGCCGGGACAGGGCTTGGGCGGCTACACCTTC.

J is TRBJ2-5 and V is TRBV2; TRBD2 matches 9 bases. With 3 bases clipped from V and 5 bases from J, the junction kept 7 bases outside the gene matches. Germline V CDR1 and CDR2: SNHLY, FYNNEI. The CDR3 extends over 15 amino acids. CDR3 in DNA: TGTGCCAGCAGTGACCGCCTAGCGGGGATCGAGACCCAGTACTTC. It encodes CASSDRLAGIETQYF.

DNA of the CDR3: TGCGCCAGCAGCCAAGGGTGGACTAACCAAGAGACCCAGTACTTC. Protein product: CASSQGWTNQETQYF. V and J are TRBV4-1 and TRBJ2-5; weak D call: TRBD2 (6 bases). V was cut by 1 base and J by 0 bases, with 9 bases left in between. The CDR3 has 15 amino acids. Germline V gives CDR1 MGHRA, CDR2 YSYEKL.

The chain has TRBV9 and TRBJ2-1, with 8 bases identical to TRBD2. This CDR3 has 14 amino acids. CDR1 SGDLS and CDR2 YYNGEE come from the germline V gene. J lost 9 bases, V lost 2 bases, and 7 bases had no gene match. This CDR3 reads CASSVGAGDGEQFF. The DNA of the CDR3 is TGTGCCAGCAGCGTGGGAGCGGGGGACGGTGAGCAGTTCTTC. Full variable domain (rest looked up from reference TRBV9 and TRBJ2-1): DSGVTQTPKHLITATGQRVTLRCSPRSGDLSVYWYQQSLDQGLQFLIQYYNGEERAKGNILERFSAQQFPDLHSELNLSSLELGDSALYFCASSVGAGDGEQFFGPGTRLTVL.

J is TRBJ1-6 and V is TRBV9; 7 bases are shared with TRBD1. V was pared by 4 bases and J by 9 bases, with 10 bases of the junction left unmatched. CDR3 size: 15 residues. Germline V CDR1 and CDR2: SGDLS, YYNGEE. CDR3 bases: TGTGCCAGCAGCCCCGAGACAGGGCGCGCTTCACCCCTCCACTTT. Its protein is CASSPETGRASPLHF.

The chain combines TRBV29-1 with TRBJ2-1, with 8 bases identical to TRBD1. J lost 0 bases, V lost 3 bases, and 4 bases had no gene match. CDR3 size: 15 residues. Germline CDR1 is SQVTM and CDR2 is ANQGSEA. CDR3 in amino acids: CSVDSGTGSYNEQFF. For the CDR3, the DNA is TGCAGCGTTGACTCCGGGACAGGCTCCTACAATGAGCAGTTCTTC.